The text below deals with one T cell receptor (beta chain). These data originate in a study of blood T cell repertoires in COVID-19. Study at large: Nucleic acid was either cDNA or gDNA, and it came from T cells, B-cell-depleted T cells, or PBMCs.

The protocol was immunoSEQ multiplex PCR, while the TCRdb copy is restricted to in-frame clones and leaves out a portion. The data show roughly 410,000 clones, roughly 90% seen once. This sequence originates from a woman in her thirties or forties with COVID-19, enrolled during active disease. The sequenced material came from peripheral blood.

The DNA for the CDR3 is TGTGCCAGCAGCCTGGGGGACAGGGGGACCTATGGCTACACCTTC. Protein product: CASSLGDRGTYGYTF. V is TRBV5-4 and J is TRBJ1-2; 11 bases are shared with TRBD1. The CDR3 length is 15 residues. The V segment lost 4 bases and the J segment 4 bases; nucleotides outside the gene matches: 6. Per the germline V gene, CDR1 is SGHNT and CDR2 is YYREEE (reference sequence).